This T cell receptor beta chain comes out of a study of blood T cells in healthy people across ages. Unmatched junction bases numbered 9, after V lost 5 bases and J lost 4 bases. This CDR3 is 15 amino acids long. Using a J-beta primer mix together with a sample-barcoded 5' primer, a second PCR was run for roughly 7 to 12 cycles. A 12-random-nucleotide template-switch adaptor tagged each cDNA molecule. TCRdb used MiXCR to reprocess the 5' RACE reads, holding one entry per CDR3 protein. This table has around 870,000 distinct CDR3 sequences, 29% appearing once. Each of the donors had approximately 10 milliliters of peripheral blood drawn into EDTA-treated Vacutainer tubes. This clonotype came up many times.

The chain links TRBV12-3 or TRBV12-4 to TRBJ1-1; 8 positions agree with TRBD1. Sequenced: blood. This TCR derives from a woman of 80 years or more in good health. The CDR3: CASSITGTGATEAFF. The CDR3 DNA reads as TGTGCCAGCAGTATAACCGGGACAGGAGCCACTGAAGCTTTCTTT.